This T cell receptor (beta chain) is from a study of T-cell memory formation after mild COVID-19. Overall study context: Among the donors, TCR clusters were largely specific to each donor. Overall study results and limits: Among clones contracting day 15 to 85, CD4/CD8 was balanced, whereas later expanders leaned CD4+.

In TCRdb, the 5' RACE reads were re-called with MiXCR into one record per CDR3 protein. The table shows about 430,000 distinct CDR3 sequences, with 24% occurring only once. This clonotype was seen more than once but under ten times. The antigen remains unidentified. The CDR3 is 16 residues long. V lost 6 bases and J lost 1; bases outside the gene matches: 8. Germline assignment: CDR1 MNHNY and CDR2 SVGAGI (reference sequence). Sequencing was performed on PBMCs or a T cell subset sorted from them (not recorded which). V is TRBV6-6 and J is TRBJ1-5; 8 bases are a match to TRBD1. This sequence originates from an adult woman who had mild COVID-19 (a few samples of this study predate the infection). Cell type and time point are not known. DNA of the CDR3: TGTGCCAGCAGCCCCCCCGGGACAGGAAGCAATCAGCCCCAGCATTTT. Amino acid sequence: CASSPPGTGSNQPQHF.